The 30 T cell receptor beta chains given below trace back to one sample, sequenced in a study of blood T cell repertoires in COVID-19. Assay used: immunoSEQ multiplex PCR; TCRdb lists only in-frame clones, some missing. Of about 50,000 clones in the sample, more than 80% were seen once. Sequenced input: peripheral blood. The receptors were sampled from a human donor in a cohort sampled during active COVID-19.

The gene calls are TRBV5-1 and TRBJ2-7; perhaps TRBD2 as D (6 bases). The CDR3 has 16 residues. V lost 4 bases, J lost 1 base, and 18 bases lay in between. The germline V gene has CDR1 SGHRS and CDR2 YFSETQ. The CDR3 DNA is TGCGCCAGCAGCCGGGGGTGGGGACGCCAGTCCTACGAGCAGTACTTC. It encodes CASSRGWGRQSYEQYF. The full variable domain, in which reference TRBV5-1 and TRBJ2-7 provide the parts outside the CDR3, is KAGVTQTPRYLIKTRGQQVTLSCSPISGHRSVSWYQQTPGQGLQFLFEYFSETQRNKGNFPGRFSGRQFSNSRSEMNVSTLELGDSALYLCASSRGWGRQSYEQYFGPGTRLTVT.

The J gene is TRBJ1-2, the V gene TRBV3-1 (or the pseudogene TRBV3-2), with D possibly matching TRBD1 (5 bases). V lost 7 bases and J lost 3, with 18 bases in between. The germline V gene has CDR1 LGHDT and CDR2 YNNKEL (reference sequence). CDR3 size: 15 residues. The CDR3 loop is CASTPRGRGDYGYTF. The DNA for the CDR3 is TGTGCCAGCACCCCAAGGGGTAGAGGAGACTATGGCTACACCTTC.

V gene TRBV30 combines with J gene TRBJ1-3; no clear D. Germline CDR1 and CDR2: GTSNPN and SVGIG (reference sequence). The CDR3 is made up of 13 amino acids. V was cut by 0 bases and J by 4 bases, with 7 bases left in between. DNA of the CDR3: TGTGCCTGGAGTGTTGTTATCGGAAACACCATATATTTT. Its translation is CAWSVVIGNTIYF. Combining the CDR3 with reference TRBV30 and TRBJ1-3 gives the whole variable domain SQTIHQWPATLVQPVGSPLSLECTVEGTSNPNLYWYRQAAGRGLQLLFYSVGIGQISSEVPQNLSASRPQDRQFILSSKKLLLSDSGFYLCAWSVVIGNTIYFGEGSWLTVV.

V gene TRBV7-2 combines with J gene TRBJ2-2; D perhaps matches TRBD2 (5 bases). Germline lookup yields CDR1 SGHTA and CDR2 FQGNSA. The germline V and J ends were trimmed by 5 bases and 2 bases, with 12 bases remaining between them. The CDR3 consists of 15 residues. CDR3 loop: CASSPPRLNTGELFF. DNA of the CDR3: TGTGCCAGCAGCCCCCCCCGACTAAACACCGGGGAGCTGTTTTTT.

The chain uses TRBV9 and TRBJ1-2; D gene unclear. Germline-derived CDR1 and CDR2 are SGDLS and YYNGEE. Trimming cost V 0 bases and J 3 bases, with 12 bases left between them. CDR3 length: 15 amino acids. CDR3 coding DNA: TGTGCCAGCAGCGTAGATTTCGACACTTACTATGGCTACACCTTC. This sequence encodes CASSVDFDTYYGYTF. Based on the CDR3 plus reference TRBV9 and TRBJ1-2, the full variable domain is DSGVTQTPKHLITATGQRVTLRCSPRSGDLSVYWYQQSLDQGLQFLIQYYNGEERAKGNILERFSAQQFPDLHSELNLSSLELGDSALYFCASSVDFDTYYGYTFGSGTRLTVV.

This clone has a single count. The chain uses TRBV5-1 and TRBJ1-6; TRBD1 matches 11 bases. The germline CDR1 and CDR2 sequences are SGHRS and YFSETQ. V lost 4 bases, J lost 10 bases, and 7 bases stayed unmatched. The CDR3 totals 15 residues. DNA for the CDR3: TGCGCCAGCAGCACGGGGACAGGGGGAGAATCACCCCTCCACTTT. This codes for CASSTGTGGESPLHF.

V gene TRBV19 combines with J gene TRBJ2-7; 7 bases map to TRBD1. The germline V gene has CDR1 LNHDA and CDR2 SQIVND (reference sequence). There are 14 residues in the CDR3. V lost 5 bases and J lost 3; bases outside the gene matches: 7. The CDR3 reads CASSSDRLGYEQYF. CDR3 in DNA: TGTGCCAGTAGTTCGGACAGGTTGGGCTACGAGCAGTACTTC.

This clone appeared a few times. The V and J genes are TRBV7-2 and TRBJ2-5; D perhaps matches TRBD2 (5 bases). This CDR3 has 14 residues. Germline V lookup: CDR1 SGHTA, CDR2 FQGNSA. Between the trimmed V and J ends, which lost 7 bases and 5 bases, there was a span of 17 bases. The CDR3 region is CASTPGGLLETQYF. For the CDR3, the DNA is TGTGCCAGCACCCCTGGCGGGCTCTTGGAGACCCAGTACTTC.

V and J are TRBV5-1 and TRBJ1-2; the match to TRBD1 covers 7 bases. V dropped 4 bases and J dropped 5; count of bases not matched to a gene: 8. Germline V CDR1 and CDR2: SGHRS, YFSETQ. The CDR3 spans 14 residues. This CDR3 reads CASSADRVSYGYTF. For the CDR3, the DNA is TGCGCCAGCAGCGCCGACAGGGTTTCATATGGCTACACCTTC.

This chain joins TRBV2 and TRBJ2-2; TRBD1 aligns across 8 bases. V lost 6 bases and J lost 2; bases outside the gene matches: 5. This CDR3 contains 15 residues. Germline values: CDR1 SNHLY, CDR2 FYNNEI. DNA of the CDR3: TGTGCCAGCAGGCTGACAGGGGCAAACACCGGGGAGCTGTTTTTT. Protein product: CASRLTGANTGELFF.

The gene calls are TRBV5-1 and TRBJ2-1; the match to TRBD1 covers 12 bases. Unmatched junction bases numbered 13, after V lost 7 bases and J lost 8 bases. The CDR3 has 16 residues. The germline CDR1 and CDR2 sequences are SGHRS and YFSETQ. CDR3 bases: TGCGCCAGCCTTCCGGGACAGGGGGCCTTTGGGGATGAGCAGTTCTTC. As protein: CASLPGQGAFGDEQFF. Drawing the rest from reference TRBV5-1 and TRBJ2-1, the complete variable domain is KAGVTQTPRYLIKTRGQQVTLSCSPISGHRSVSWYQQTPGQGLQFLFEYFSETQRNKGNFPGRFSGRQFSNSRSEMNVSTLELGDSALYLCASLPGQGAFGDEQFFGPGTRLTVL.

This chain links TRBV19 with TRBJ1-1, with D possibly TRBD1 on 5 matching bases. The ends were cut back, 5 bases at V and 1 base at J, with 26 bases in the middle. Germline values: CDR1 LNHDA, CDR2 SQIVND (reference sequence). The CDR3 loop spans 19 amino acids. CDR3 protein: CASSSPHGAGPGGNTEAFF. The CDR3 region has the DNA TGTGCCAGTAGTTCTCCCCACGGGGCAGGCCCGGGGGGGAACACTGAAGCTTTCTTT.

V is TRBV9 and J is TRBJ2-5; perhaps TRBD1 as D (6 bases). CDR1 is SGDLS, CDR2 YYNGEE, per germline. Trimming removed 4 bases at V and 2 bases at J, with 15 bases between. The CDR3 runs 15 residues. The CDR3 DNA reads as TGTGCCAGCAGCTCCCGAGAGGGGGTGCAAGAGACCCAGTACTTC. This codes for CASSSREGVQETQYF.

In DNA, the CDR3 is TGTGCCAGCAGCCTAGTGGCCGACGGGGGGGCCAGAGGAGAGACCCAGTACTTC. Translating gives CASSLVADGGARGETQYF. V and J are TRBV7-6 and TRBJ2-5, with 8 bases fitting TRBD2. The V and J ends lost 5 bases and 4 bases, in that order; junction bases with no gene match: 18. This CDR3 comprises 18 residues. CDR1 and CDR2 from the germline V gene are SGHVS and FNYEAQ.

The V call is TRBV5-1, the J call TRBJ1-6; 9 nucleotides align to TRBD1. Germline-derived CDR1 and CDR2 are SGHRS and YFSETQ. V shed 0 bases, J shed 7 bases, and the junction held 5 bases outside the gene matches. This CDR3 is 16 amino acids long. CDR3 amino acids: CASSLADRGSNSPLHF. The CDR3 bases are TGCGCCAGCAGCTTGGCCGACAGGGGGTCGAATTCACCCCTCCACTTT. The full variable domain, completed using reference TRBV5-1 and TRBJ1-6, is KAGVTQTPRYLIKTRGQQVTLSCSPISGHRSVSWYQQTPGQGLQFLFEYFSETQRNKGNFPGRFSGRQFSNSRSEMNVSTLELGDSALYLCASSLADRGSNSPLHFGNGTRLTVT.

V usage is TRBV5-1 and J usage is TRBJ1-1; TRBD1 agrees at 10 bases. V lost 3 bases to trimming and J lost 1 base; unmatched junction nucleotides: 0. Germline CDR1 reads SGHRS; CDR2 reads YFSETQ. This CDR3 is built from 14 residues. Written as DNA, the CDR3 is TGCGCCAGCAGCTGGACAGGGGGGAACACTGAAGCTTTCTTT. This encodes CASSWTGGNTEAFF.

The chain is built from TRBV7-3 and TRBJ2-3; D gene unclear. Germline V gene sequence: CDR1 SGHTA, CDR2 FQGTGA. V shed 5 bases and J shed 4 bases, with 10 bases lying between them. This CDR3 comprises 13 residues. In DNA form, the CDR3 reads TGTGCCAGCAGCCCCCCCGCGGCAGATACGCAGTATTTT. This encodes CASSPPAADTQYF.

The rearrangement links TRBV12-3 or TRBV12-4 to TRBJ1-1; TRBD1 might be the D (5 bases). The CDR3 is 13 amino acids. V was shortened by 6 bases and J by 2 bases, with 10 bases between the two germline ends. The CDR3 DNA is TGTGCCAGCAGCAGGACACTTAACACTGAAGCTTTCTTT. This gives the protein CASSRTLNTEAFF.

The V gene is TRBV11-2, the J gene TRBJ1-6; perhaps TRBD1 as D (6 bases). The V end was cut by 0 bases, the J end by 7 bases, with 13 bases between. This CDR3 has 16 residues. Looked up from germline, CDR1 is SGHAT and CDR2 is FQNNGV. Here the CDR3 reads CASSLDYGTLNSPLHF. The CDR3 nucleotides are TGTGCCAGCAGCTTAGACTACGGGACACTGAATTCACCCCTCCACTTT.

The rearrangement links TRBV2 to TRBJ2-3; TRBD1 might be the D (6 bases). The CDR3 consists of 14 residues. The V gene lost 7 bases and the J gene lost 4 bases, with 15 bases spanning the gap. Germline loops: CDR1 SNHLY, CDR2 FYNNEI. This CDR3 is CASMGAGSPDTQYF. The DNA of the CDR3 is TGTGCCAGCATGGGGGCCGGTTCCCCAGATACGCAGTATTTT.

The sample holds one count of this clone. The rearrangement uses TRBV15 and TRBJ1-1; no clear D gene. Germline V gene sequence: CDR1 LNHNV, CDR2 YYDKDF (reference sequence). The V end was cut by 0 bases, the J end by 0 bases, with 11 bases between. The CDR3 length is 16 residues. CDR3: CATSRDRASMNTEAFF. The CDR3 DNA reads as TGTGCCACCAGCAGAGATCGAGCATCCATGAACACTGAAGCTTTCTTT.

The J gene is TRBJ2-3, the V gene TRBV29-1; 14 positions agree with TRBD2. This CDR3 region has 15 residues. After removal of 3 bases from V and 5 bases from J, the junction contained 4 bases not matched to a gene. CDR1 and CDR2 from the germline V gene are SQVTM and ANQGSEA. CDR3 coding DNA: TGCAGCGTTGACGGTGGACTAGCGGGGGGAGATACGCAGTATTTT. The encoded protein is CSVDGGLAGGDTQYF.

V usage is TRBV25-1 and J usage is TRBJ2-5, with D perhaps TRBD2 (6 bases). CDR1 MGHDK and CDR2 SYGVNS come from the germline V gene. The V and J ends lost 2 bases and 1 base respectively, with 14 bases between them. The CDR3 runs to 16 residues. The CDR3 DNA follows: TGTGCCAGCAGTGAAGGTGATCGACTAGTCCAAGAGACCCAGTACTTC. It is translated as CASSEGDRLVQETQYF. The whole variable domain, remainder taken from reference TRBV25-1 and TRBJ2-5, is EADIYQTPRYLVIGTGKKITLECSQTMGHDKMYWYQQDPGMELHLIHYSYGVNSTEKGDLSSESTVSRIRTEHFPLTLESARPSHTSQYLCASSEGDRLVQETQYFGPGTRLLVL.

This sequence joins TRBV4-2 and TRBJ2-7; D is possibly TRBD1 (6 bases). Germline CDR1 reads LGHNA; CDR2 reads YNFKEQ. Trimming cost V 1 base and J 5 bases, with 15 bases left between them. CDR3 size: 15 residues. The DNA for the CDR3 is TGTGCCAGCAGCCAAGCACAGGGACCGCCGCACGAGCAGTACTTC. Its translation is CASSQAQGPPHEQYF.

The CDR3, as DNA: TGTGCCAGCAGGACGGCGGGGAACTACGAGCAGTACTTC. Translated, it gives CASRTAGNYEQYF. The chain joins TRBV6-5 to TRBJ2-7; D is possibly TRBD2 (6 bases). V was clipped by 6 bases and J by 3 bases, with 12 bases between them. The CDR3 length is 13 residues. The germline V gene has CDR1 MNHEY and CDR2 SVGAGI.

The chain couples TRBV2 to TRBJ2-3, with D possibly TRBD1 on 7 matching bases. The germline CDR1 and CDR2 sequences are SNHLY and FYNNEI. V gave up 4 bases and J gave up 4 bases, with 15 bases separating them. The CDR3 has 15 residues. The CDR3 DNA sequence: TGTGCCAGCAGTGTGAGACAGGGCGGGGCAGATACGCAGTATTTT. It codes for CASSVRQGGADTQYF.

The gene calls are TRBV19 and TRBJ1-2, with 12 positions matching TRBD1. With 10 bases clipped from V and 6 bases from J, the junction kept 6 bases outside the gene matches. The CDR3 is 13 residues long. From germline, CDR1 is LNHDA and CDR2 SQIVND (reference sequence). The CDR3 DNA sequence: TGTGCCATTCCGGGACAGGGGGCGAATGGCTACACCTTC. Protein product: CAIPGQGANGYTF.

The table lists this clone with a few counts. V usage is TRBV6-5 and J usage is TRBJ2-2; weak D call: TRBD1 (5 bases). Germline V gene sequence: CDR1 MNHEY, CDR2 SVGAGI. V lost 3 bases and J 2 bases, leaving 7 bases between the germline ends. The CDR3 extends over 14 amino acids. The CDR3 region is CASSYDSNTGELFF. The CDR3 DNA sequence: TGTGCCAGCAGTTATGACAGCAACACCGGGGAGCTGTTTTTT.

This chain's CDR3 is CASSRTSTGFVTEAFF. DNA of the CDR3: TGTGCCAGCAGCCGCACCTCCACAGGGTTTGTCACTGAAGCTTTCTTT. V gene TRBV5-5 combines with J gene TRBJ1-1, with D possibly matching TRBD1 (6 bases). The CDR3 is made up of 16 amino acids. The V and J ends lost 4 bases and 4 bases respectively, with 20 bases between them. Germline-derived CDR1 and CDR2 are SGHKS and YYEKEE (reference sequence).

The chain uses TRBV5-1 and TRBJ2-1, with TRBD2 matching over 7 bases. Trimming at V came to 4 bases and at J to 4 bases, leaving 5 bases not matched to a gene. Looked up from germline, CDR1 is SGHRS and CDR2 is YFSETQ. The CDR3 is 14 amino acids. The CDR3 nucleotides are TGCGCCAGCAGCATCGGGACTACGTACAATGAGCAGTTCTTC. It codes for CASSIGTTYNEQFF.